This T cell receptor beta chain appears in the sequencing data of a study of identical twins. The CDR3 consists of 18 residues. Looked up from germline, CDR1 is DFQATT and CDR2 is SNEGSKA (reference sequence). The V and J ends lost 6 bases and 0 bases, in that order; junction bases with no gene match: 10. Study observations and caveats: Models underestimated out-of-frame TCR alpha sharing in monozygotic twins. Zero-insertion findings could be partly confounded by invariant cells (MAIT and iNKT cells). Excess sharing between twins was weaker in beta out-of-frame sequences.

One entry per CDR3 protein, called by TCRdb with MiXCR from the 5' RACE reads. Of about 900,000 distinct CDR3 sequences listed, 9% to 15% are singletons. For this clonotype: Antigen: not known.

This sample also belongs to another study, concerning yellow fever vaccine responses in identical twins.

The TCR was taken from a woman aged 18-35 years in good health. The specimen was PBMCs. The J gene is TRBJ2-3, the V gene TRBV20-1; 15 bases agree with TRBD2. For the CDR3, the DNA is TGCAGTGCCCCTACCGGACTAGCGGGAGGGAAAAGCACAGATACGCAGTATTTT. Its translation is CSAPTGLAGGKSTDTQYF.